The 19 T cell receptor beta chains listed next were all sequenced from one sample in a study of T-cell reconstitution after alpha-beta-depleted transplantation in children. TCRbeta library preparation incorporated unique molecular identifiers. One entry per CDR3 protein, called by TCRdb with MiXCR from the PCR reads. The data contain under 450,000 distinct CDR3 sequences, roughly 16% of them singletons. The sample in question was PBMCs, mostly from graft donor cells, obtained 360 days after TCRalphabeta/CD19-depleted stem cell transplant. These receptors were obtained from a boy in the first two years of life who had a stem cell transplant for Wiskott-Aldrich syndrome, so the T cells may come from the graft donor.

The CDR3 loop reads CATRIEETQYF. DNA of the CDR3: TGTGCCACCAGGATTGAAGAGACCCAGTACTTC. This chain joins TRBV6-2 or TRBV6-3 and TRBJ2-5, with D unresolved. The germline V gene has CDR1 MNHEY and CDR2 SVGEGT. The CDR3 contains 11 residues. The V end lost 10 bases, the J end lost 3 bases, and 9 bases lay between the germline ends.

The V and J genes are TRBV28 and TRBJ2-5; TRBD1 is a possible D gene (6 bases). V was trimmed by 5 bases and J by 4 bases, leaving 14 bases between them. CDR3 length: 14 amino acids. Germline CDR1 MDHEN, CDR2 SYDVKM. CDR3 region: CASSAYREIETQYF. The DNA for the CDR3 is TGTGCCAGCAGTGCCTACAGGGAAATAGAGACCCAGTACTTC.

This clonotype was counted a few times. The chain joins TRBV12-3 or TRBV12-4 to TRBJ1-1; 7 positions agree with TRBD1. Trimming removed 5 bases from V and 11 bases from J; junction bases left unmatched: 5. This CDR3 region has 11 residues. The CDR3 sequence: CASSQGGRAFF. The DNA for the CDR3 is TGTGCCAGCAGTCAGGGGGGACGGGCTTTCTTT.

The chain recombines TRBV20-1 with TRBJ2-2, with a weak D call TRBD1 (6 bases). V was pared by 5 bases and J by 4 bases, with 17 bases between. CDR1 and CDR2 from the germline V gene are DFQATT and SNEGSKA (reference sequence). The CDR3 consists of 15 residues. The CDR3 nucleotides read TGCAGTGCTCCCACCCAAGGGGGAATCACCGGGGAGCTGTTTTTT. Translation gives CSAPTQGGITGELFF.

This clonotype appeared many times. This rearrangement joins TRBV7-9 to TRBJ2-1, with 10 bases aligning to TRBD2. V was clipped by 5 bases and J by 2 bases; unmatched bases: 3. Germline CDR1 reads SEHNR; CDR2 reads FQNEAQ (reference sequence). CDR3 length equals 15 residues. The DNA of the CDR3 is TGTGCCAGCAGCCCTAGCGGGAGCCCCTACAATGAGCAGTTCTTC. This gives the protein CASSPSGSPYNEQFF.

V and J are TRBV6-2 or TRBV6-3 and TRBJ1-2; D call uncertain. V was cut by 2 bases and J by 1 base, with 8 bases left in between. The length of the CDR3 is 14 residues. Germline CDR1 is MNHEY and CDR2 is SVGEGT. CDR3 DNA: TGTGCCAGCAGTTACGGCAGATTTAACTATGGCTACACCTTC. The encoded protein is CASSYGRFNYGYTF.

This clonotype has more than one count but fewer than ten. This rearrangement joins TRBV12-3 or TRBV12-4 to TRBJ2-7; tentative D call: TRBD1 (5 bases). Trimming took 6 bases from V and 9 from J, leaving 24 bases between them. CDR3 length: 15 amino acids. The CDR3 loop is CASSPGAGNVFGQYF. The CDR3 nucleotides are TGTGCCAGCAGCCCTGGGGCAGGGAATGTCTTCGGGCAGTACTTC.

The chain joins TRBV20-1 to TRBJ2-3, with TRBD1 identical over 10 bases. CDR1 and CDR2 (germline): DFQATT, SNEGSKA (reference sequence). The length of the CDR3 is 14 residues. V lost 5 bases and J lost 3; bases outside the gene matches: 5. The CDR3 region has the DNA TGCAGTGCTCCCGACAGGGGGCGGACAGATACGCAGTATTTT. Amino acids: CSAPDRGRTDTQYF.

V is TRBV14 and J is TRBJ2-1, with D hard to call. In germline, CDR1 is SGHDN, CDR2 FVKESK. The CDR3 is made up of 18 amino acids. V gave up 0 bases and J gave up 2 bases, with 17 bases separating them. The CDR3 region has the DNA TGTGCCAGCAGCCAAGATCACACAACCTACACGGCCTACAATGAGCAGTTCTTC. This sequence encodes CASSQDHTTYTAYNEQFF.

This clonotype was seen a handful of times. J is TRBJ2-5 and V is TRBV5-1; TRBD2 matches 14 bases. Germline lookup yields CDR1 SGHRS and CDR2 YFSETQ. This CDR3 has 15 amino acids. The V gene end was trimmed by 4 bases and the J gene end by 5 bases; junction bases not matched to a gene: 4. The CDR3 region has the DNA TGCGCCAGCAGCCTGCGACTAGCGGGGGGGGAGACCCAGTACTTC. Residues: CASSLRLAGGETQYF.

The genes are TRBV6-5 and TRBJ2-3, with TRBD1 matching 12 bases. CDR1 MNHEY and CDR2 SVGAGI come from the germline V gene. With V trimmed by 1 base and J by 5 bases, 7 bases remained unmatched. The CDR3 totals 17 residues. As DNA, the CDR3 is TGTGCCAGCAGTTACTTTGGGGGACAGGGGGCCGAAGATACGCAGTATTTT. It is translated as CASSYFGGQGAEDTQYF.

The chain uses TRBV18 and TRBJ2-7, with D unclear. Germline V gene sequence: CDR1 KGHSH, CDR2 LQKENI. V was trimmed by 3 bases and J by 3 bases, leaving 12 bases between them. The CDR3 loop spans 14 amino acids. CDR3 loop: CASSPLRRSYEQYF. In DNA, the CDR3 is TGTGCCAGCTCACCCTTAAGGCGTAGCTACGAGCAGTACTTC.

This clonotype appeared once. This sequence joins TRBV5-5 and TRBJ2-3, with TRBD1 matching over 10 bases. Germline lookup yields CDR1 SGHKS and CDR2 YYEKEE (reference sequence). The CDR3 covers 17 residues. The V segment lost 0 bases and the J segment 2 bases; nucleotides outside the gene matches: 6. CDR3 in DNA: TGTGCCAGCAGCTTGGGGGGACAGGGGCTACTCACAGATACGCAGTATTTT. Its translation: CASSLGGQGLLTDTQYF.

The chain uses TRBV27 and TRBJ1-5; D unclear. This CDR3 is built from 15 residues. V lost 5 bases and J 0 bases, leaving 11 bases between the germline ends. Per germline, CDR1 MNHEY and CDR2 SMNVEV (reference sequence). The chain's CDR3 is CASSVGYNSNQPQHF. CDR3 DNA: TGTGCCAGCAGTGTAGGATATAATAGCAATCAGCCCCAGCATTTT.

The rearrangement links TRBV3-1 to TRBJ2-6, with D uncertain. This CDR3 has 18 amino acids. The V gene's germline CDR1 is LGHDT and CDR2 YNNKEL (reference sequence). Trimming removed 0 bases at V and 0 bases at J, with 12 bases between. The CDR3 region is CASSQERPKSSGANVLTF. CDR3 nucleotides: TGTGCCAGCAGCCAAGAACGACCAAAGAGCTCTGGGGCCAACGTCCTGACTTTC. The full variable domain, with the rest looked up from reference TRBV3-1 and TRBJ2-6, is DTAVSQTPKYLVTQMGNDKSIKCEQNLGHDTMYWYKQDSKKFLKIMFSYNNKELIINETVPNRFSPKSPDKAHLNLHINSLELGDSAVYFCASSQERPKSSGANVLTFGAGSRLTVL.

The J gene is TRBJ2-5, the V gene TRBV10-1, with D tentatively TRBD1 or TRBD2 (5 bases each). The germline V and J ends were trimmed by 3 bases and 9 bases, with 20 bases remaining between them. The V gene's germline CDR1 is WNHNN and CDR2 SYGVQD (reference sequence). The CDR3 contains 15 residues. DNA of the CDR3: TGCGCCAGCAGTGAAGGGACCCTATCCTCCGAATCCCAGTACTTC. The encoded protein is CASSEGTLSSESQYF.

This CDR3 is CSARYNNEQFF. In DNA form, the CDR3 reads TGCAGTGCTCGTTATAACAATGAGCAGTTCTTC. The chain is built from TRBV20-1 and TRBJ2-1; D unclear. From germline, CDR1 is DFQATT and CDR2 SNEGSKA (reference sequence). The CDR3 runs 11 residues. The V end was cut by 5 bases, the J end by 5 bases, with 7 bases between.

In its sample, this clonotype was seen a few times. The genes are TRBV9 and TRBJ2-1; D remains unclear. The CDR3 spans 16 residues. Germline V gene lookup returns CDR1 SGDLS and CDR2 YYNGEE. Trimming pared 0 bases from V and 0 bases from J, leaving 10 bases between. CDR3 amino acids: CASSVGSVYSYNEQFF. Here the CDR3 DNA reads TGTGCCAGCAGCGTAGGCAGCGTATACTCCTACAATGAGCAGTTCTTC.

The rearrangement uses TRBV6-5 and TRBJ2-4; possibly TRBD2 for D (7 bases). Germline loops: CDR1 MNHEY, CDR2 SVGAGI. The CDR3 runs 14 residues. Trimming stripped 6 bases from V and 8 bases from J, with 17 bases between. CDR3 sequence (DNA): TGTGCCAGCAGCCCTTTAAAGGGGGGGGACATTCAGTACTTC. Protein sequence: CASSPLKGGDIQYF.